Below, one T cell receptor beta chain is given with its context. Its matching antigen is unknown. The entry originates in a study of T cell repertoires in cytomegalovirus infection. The ends were cut back, 4 bases at V and 8 bases at J, with 14 bases in the middle. CDR1 and CDR2 from the germline V gene are LNHDA and SQIVND (reference sequence). CDR3 size: 13 residues. TCRdb reprocessed the reads via MiXCR and lists one record per CDR3 protein. This table holds some 480,000 distinct CDR3 sequences, about 33% found once. The sample was cultured PBMCs, taken from culture after CMV antigen stimulation. The clonotype originates from a human donor in good health (CMV status not recorded). Some clones in this sample may be carry-over from other donors' samples. This chain connects TRBV19 to TRBJ1-2; possibly TRBD1 for D (5 bases). CDR3 in amino acids: CASSKGTEGGYTF. The DNA of the CDR3 is TGTGCCAGTAGTAAAGGAACGGAGGGGGGCTACACCTTC.